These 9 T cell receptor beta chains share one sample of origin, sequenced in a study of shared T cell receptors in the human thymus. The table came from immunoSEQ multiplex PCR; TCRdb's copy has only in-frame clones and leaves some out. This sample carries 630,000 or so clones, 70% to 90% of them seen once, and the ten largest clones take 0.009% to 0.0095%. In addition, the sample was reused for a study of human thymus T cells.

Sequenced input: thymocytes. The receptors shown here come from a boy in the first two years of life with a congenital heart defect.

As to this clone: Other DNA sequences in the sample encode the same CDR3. The CDR3 nucleotides read TGTGCCAGCGGTACTAGCTCCTATAATTCACCCCTCCACTTT. Amino acid sequence: CASGTSSYNSPLHF. The chain has TRBV28 and TRBJ1-6, with D hard to call. Germline V gene lookup returns CDR1 MDHEN and CDR2 SYDVKM. The CDR3 consists of 14 residues. V lost 8 bases to trimming and J lost 0 bases, with 8 bases between them.

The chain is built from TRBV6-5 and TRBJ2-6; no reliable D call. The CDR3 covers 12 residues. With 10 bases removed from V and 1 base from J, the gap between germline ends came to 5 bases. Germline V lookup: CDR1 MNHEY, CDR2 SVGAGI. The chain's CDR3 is CATPSGANVLTF. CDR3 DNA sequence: TGTGCCACCCCTTCTGGGGCCAACGTCCTGACTTTC.

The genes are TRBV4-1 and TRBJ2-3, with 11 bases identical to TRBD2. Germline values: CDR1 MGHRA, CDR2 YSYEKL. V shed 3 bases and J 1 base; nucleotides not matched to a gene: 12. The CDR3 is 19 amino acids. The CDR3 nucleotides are TGCGCCAGCAGCCATGTACTAGCGGGGGTGACAAGGCGCACAGATACGCAGTATTTT. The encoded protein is CASSHVLAGVTRRTDTQYF.

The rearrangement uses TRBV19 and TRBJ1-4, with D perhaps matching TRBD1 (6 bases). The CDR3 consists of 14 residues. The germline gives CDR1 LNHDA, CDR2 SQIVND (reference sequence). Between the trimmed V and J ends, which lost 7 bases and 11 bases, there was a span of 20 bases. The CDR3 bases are TGTGCCAGTACCCCTGACAGGCCGGCCCACAAACTGTTTTTT. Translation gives CASTPDRPAHKLFF. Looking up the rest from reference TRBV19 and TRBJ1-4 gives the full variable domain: DGGITQSPKYLFRKEGQNVTLSCEQNLNHDAMYWYRQDPGQGLRLIYYSQIVNDFQKGDIAEGYSVSREKKESFPLTVTSAQKNPTAFYLCASTPDRPAHKLFFGSGTQLSVL.

As DNA, the CDR3 is TGTGCCAGCAGCCAAGGTTCAATAGCGGACACCGGGGAGCTGTTTTTT. Translated, it gives CASSQGSIADTGELFF. The chain employs TRBV14 and TRBJ2-2, with D possibly being TRBD2 (6 bases). The CDR3 is 16 residues long. Trimming left V 1 base short and J 3 bases short, with 12 bases between. Germline CDR1 SGHDN, CDR2 FVKESK.

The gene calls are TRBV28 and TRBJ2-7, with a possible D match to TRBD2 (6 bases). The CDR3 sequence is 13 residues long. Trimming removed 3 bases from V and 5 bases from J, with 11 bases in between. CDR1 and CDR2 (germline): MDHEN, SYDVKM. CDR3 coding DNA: TGTGCCAGCAGTTTGGAGGGAGCTCACGAGCAGTACTTC. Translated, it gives CASSLEGAHEQYF.

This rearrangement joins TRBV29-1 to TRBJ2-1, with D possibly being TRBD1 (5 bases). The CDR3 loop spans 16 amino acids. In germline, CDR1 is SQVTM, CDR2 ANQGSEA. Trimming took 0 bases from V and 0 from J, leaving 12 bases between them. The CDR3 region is CSVEDPTASSYNEQFF. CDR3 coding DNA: TGCAGCGTTGAAGACCCGACAGCGAGCTCCTACAATGAGCAGTTCTTC.

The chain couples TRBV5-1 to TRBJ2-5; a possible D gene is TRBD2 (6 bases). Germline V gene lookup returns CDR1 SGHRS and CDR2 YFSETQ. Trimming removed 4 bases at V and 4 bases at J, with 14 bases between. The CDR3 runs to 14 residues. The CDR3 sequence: CASSPGLGGETQYF. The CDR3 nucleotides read TGCGCCAGCAGCCCGGGACTCGGAGGAGAGACCCAGTACTTC.

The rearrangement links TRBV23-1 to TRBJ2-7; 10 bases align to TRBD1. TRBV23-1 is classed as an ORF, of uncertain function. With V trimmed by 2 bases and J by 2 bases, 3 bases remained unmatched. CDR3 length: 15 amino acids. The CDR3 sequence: CASSQRTGGAYEQYF. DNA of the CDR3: TGCGCCAGCAGTCAAAGGACAGGGGGGGCCTACGAGCAGTACTTC.